The clone carrying this T cell receptor beta chain has just a few counts. Its antigen is unknown. TCRdb fed the RT-PCR reads into MiXCR, producing one record per CDR3 protein. Of roughly 700,000 distinct CDR3 sequences in the sample, around a sixth were seen once. This record belongs to a study of response to subunit inactivated influenza vaccine. Study results and caveats: The study's authors posited that every seasonal influenza vaccination enlists few new T cells.

This specimen consisted of PBMCs from blood, obtained 12 days after vaccination. This receptor was taken from a man in his fifties who received an inactivated influenza vaccine.

This chain's CDR3 is CASSLVGGGGSPLHF. CDR3 nucleotides: TGTGCCAGCAGTTTAGTAGGCGGCGGCGGGTCACCCCTCCACTTT. This chain links TRBV12-3 or TRBV12-4 with TRBJ1-6; D uncertain. The CDR3 length is 15 residues. V was cut by 1 base and J by 10 bases, with 14 bases left in between.